This TCR beta chain came from a study of cytotoxic CD8 clonotypes in ibrutinib-treated CLL. At the level of the study: Among responders, roughly 25 were partial and 2 complete; after median roughly 70 months, around 15 stayed remitted and about 12 progressed.

The study's findings and limits: Researchers report that baseline clonality outpaced age-matched healthy donors and tracked circulating CD8+ T-cell counts.

With respect to this clone: As yet, its antigen is unknown.

The protocol was immunoSEQ multiplex PCR, while the TCRdb copy is restricted to in-frame clones and leaves out a portion. The table records roughly 330,000 clones, around 66% of them present only once. This sequence was found in a human donor with chronic lymphocytic leukemia. Sequenced material: PBMCs, taken after 36 months of ibrutinib treatment.

The CDR3, as DNA: TGCGCCAGCAGCCAAGTCAGCGGGAGACTTTACAATGAGCAGTTCTTC. It codes for CASSQVSGRLYNEQFF. V usage is TRBV4-1 and J usage is TRBJ2-1; TRBD2 agrees at 8 bases. The CDR3 has 16 amino acids. Unmatched junction bases numbered 6, after V lost 1 base and J lost 4 bases. Germline loops: CDR1 MGHRA, CDR2 YSYEKL.